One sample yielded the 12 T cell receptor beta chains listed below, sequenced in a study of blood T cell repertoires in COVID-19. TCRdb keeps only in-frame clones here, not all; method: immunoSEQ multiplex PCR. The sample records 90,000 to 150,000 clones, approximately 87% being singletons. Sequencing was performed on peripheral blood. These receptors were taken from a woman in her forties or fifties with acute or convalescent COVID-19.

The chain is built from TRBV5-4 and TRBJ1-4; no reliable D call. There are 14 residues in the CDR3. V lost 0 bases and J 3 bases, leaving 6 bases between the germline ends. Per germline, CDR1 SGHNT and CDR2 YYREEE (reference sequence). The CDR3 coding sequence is TGTGCCAGCAGCTTGGCCGCAGCTAATGAAAAACTGTTTTTT. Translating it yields CASSLAAANEKLFF.

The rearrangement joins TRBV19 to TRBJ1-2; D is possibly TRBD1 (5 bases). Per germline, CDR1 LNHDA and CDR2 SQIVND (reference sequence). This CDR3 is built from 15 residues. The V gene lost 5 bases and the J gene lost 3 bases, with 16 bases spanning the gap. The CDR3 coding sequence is TGTGCCAGTAGTCCGTGGGAGGGGTCTTACTATGGCTACACCTTC. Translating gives CASSPWEGSYYGYTF.

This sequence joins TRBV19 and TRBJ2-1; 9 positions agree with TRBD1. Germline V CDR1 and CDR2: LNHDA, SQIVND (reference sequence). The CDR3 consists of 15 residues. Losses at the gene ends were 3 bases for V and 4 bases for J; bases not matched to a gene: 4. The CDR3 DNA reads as TGTGCCAGTAGTATCCCGGGACAGGGTTACAATGAGCAGTTCTTC. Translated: CASSIPGQGYNEQFF.

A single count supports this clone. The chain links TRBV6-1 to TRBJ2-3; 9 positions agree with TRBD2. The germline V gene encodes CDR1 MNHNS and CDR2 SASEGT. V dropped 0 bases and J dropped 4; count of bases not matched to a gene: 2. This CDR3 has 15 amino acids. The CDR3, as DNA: TGTGCCAGCAGTGAAGCGCCTAGCGGGGCAGATACGCAGTATTTT. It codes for CASSEAPSGADTQYF.

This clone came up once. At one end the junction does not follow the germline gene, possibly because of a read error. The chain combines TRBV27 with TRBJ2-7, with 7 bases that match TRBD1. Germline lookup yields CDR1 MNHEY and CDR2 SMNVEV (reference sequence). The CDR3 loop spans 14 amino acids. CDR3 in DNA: TGTGCCAGCAGTTTACCAGGGGGTTCCTCCGAGCAGTACTTC. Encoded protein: CASSLPGGSSEQYF.

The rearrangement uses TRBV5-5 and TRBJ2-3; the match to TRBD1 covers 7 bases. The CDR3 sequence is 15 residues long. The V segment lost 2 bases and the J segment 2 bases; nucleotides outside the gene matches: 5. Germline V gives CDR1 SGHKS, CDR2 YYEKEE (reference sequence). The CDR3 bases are TGTGCCAGCAGCTTTGGGGGACAGATCACAGATACGCAGTATTTT. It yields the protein CASSFGGQITDTQYF.

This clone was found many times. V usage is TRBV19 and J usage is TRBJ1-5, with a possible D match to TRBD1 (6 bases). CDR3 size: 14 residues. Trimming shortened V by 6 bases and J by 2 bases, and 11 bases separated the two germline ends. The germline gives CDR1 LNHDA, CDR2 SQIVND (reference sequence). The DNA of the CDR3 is TGTGCCAGTAGACAGGGATTGGGCAATCAGCCCCAGCATTTT. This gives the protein CASRQGLGNQPQHF.

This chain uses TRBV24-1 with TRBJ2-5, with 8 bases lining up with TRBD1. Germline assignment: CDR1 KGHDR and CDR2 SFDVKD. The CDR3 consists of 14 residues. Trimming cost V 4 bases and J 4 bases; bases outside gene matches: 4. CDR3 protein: CATSDPTGGETQYF. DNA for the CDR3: TGTGCCACCAGTGACCCTACAGGGGGAGAGACCCAGTACTTC.

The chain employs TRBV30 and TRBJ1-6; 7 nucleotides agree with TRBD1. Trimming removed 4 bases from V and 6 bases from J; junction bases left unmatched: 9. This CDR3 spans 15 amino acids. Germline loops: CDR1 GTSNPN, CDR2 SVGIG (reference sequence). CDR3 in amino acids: CAWNHGQASNSPLHF. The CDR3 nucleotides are TGTGCCTGGAACCATGGACAGGCTAGTAATTCACCCCTCCACTTT.

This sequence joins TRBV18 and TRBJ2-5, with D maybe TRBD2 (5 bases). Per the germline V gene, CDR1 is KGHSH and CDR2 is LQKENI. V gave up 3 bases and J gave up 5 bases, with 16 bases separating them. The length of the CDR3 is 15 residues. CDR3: CASSPPSGIGETQYF. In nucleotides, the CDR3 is TGTGCCAGCTCACCCCCCTCCGGGATAGGGGAGACCCAGTACTTC.

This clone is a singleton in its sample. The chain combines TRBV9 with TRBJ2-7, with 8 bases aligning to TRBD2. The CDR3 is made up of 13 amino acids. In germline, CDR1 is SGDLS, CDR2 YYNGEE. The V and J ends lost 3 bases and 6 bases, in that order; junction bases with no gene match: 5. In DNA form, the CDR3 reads TGTGCCAGCAGCGGGCCGGGGGGGGGCGAGCAGTACTTC. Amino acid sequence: CASSGPGGGEQYF.

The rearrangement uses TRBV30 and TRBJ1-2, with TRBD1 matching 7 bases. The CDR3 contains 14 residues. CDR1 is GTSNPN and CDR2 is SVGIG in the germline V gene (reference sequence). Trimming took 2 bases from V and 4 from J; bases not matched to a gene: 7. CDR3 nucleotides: TGTGCCTGGAGTTTGACAGGGCGCGTCTATGGCTACACCTTC. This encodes CAWSLTGRVYGYTF.